Below, 9 T cell receptor beta chains from the same sample are listed, as sequenced in a study of cytotoxic CD8 clonotypes in ibrutinib-treated CLL. Repertoires were generated with immunoSEQ multiplex PCR, while TCRdb's copy carries only in-frame clones and drops some. The sample carries 68,000 or so clones, 68% recorded once. Sequenced material: PBMCs, taken after 12 months of ibrutinib treatment. These receptors originate from a human donor with chronic lymphocytic leukemia.

The chain has TRBV27 and TRBJ2-7; no firm D call. Germline CDR1 MNHEY, CDR2 SMNVEV (reference sequence). This CDR3 spans 18 amino acids. Trimming shortened V by 3 bases and J by 0 bases, and 21 bases separated the two germline ends. The CDR3 coding sequence is TGTGCCAGCAGTTTCCGTCACTCGACGCTACGGAGCTCCTACGAGCAGTACTTC. This translates into CASSFRHSTLRSSYEQYF.

The chain recombines TRBV18 with TRBJ1-1; unclear D gene. V was trimmed by 4 bases and J by 5 bases, leaving 11 bases between them. The germline V gene encodes CDR1 KGHSH and CDR2 LQKENI. There are 13 residues in the CDR3. The CDR3 sequence is CASSQDVGTEAFF. The CDR3 nucleotides read TGTGCCAGCTCACAAGATGTGGGGACTGAAGCTTTCTTT.

The chain uses TRBV25-1 and TRBJ2-5, with D tentatively TRBD2 (6 bases). The CDR3 spans 13 residues. V lost 5 bases and J lost 5, with 12 bases in between. CDR1 and CDR2 from the germline V gene are MGHDK and SYGVNS. The CDR3 loop is CASSFPGGETQYF. Here the CDR3 DNA reads TGTGCCAGCAGTTTCCCCGGAGGGGAGACCCAGTACTTC.

The chain is built from TRBV7-8 and TRBJ1-4, with D possibly TRBD1 on 5 matching bases. Germline CDR1 reads SGHVS; CDR2 reads FQNEAQ. Trimming removed 4 bases at V and 0 bases at J, with 21 bases between. This CDR3 contains 19 residues. In DNA, the CDR3 is TGTGCCAGCAGCTCCTTAGGTGTGGACACGTTCTCAACTAATGAAAAACTGTTTTTT. This gives the protein CASSSLGVDTFSTNEKLFF.

The CDR3 DNA is TGTGCTAGTGGTTCACAGACAGGGCCGGGGAAGACCCAGTACTTC. Encoded protein: CASGSQTGPGKTQYF. V is TRBV12-5 and J is TRBJ2-5; TRBD1 agrees at 7 bases. Trimming cost V 4 bases and J 6 bases; bases outside gene matches: 11. This CDR3 is 15 amino acids long. Looked up from germline, CDR1 is LGHNT and CDR2 is FRNRAP.

This sequence joins TRBV5-6 and TRBJ1-2; D possibly corresponds to TRBD1 (6 bases). Per the germline V gene, CDR1 is SGHDT and CDR2 is YYEEEE. The CDR3 length is 16 residues. V gave up 1 base and J gave up 8 bases, with 21 bases separating them. In nucleotides, the CDR3 is TGTGCCAGCAGCTTGTCTTCGGTCGGGGGCTTTTGGGGCTACACCTTC. This gives the protein CASSLSSVGGFWGYTF.

V gene TRBV7-2 combines with J gene TRBJ1-2; D gene ambiguous. The CDR3 extends over 11 amino acids. Germline CDR1 is SGHTA and CDR2 is FQGNSA. The V gene lost 2 bases and the J gene lost 8 bases, with 6 bases spanning the gap. The CDR3 sequence: CASSLPWGYTF. For the CDR3, the DNA is TGTGCCAGCAGCTTACCCTGGGGCTACACCTTC.

V is TRBV9 and J is TRBJ2-4; 7 bases agree with TRBD2. With V trimmed by 3 bases and J by 6 bases, 9 bases remained unmatched. The germline gives CDR1 SGDLS, CDR2 YYNGEE. CDR3 length: 15 amino acids. This CDR3 reads CASSEAGIAGNIQYF. For the CDR3, the DNA is TGTGCCAGCAGCGAGGCGGGGATAGCGGGAAACATTCAGTACTTC.

The genes are TRBV5-1 and TRBJ1-3, with TRBD1 identical over 9 bases. Germline V gives CDR1 SGHRS, CDR2 YFSETQ. The CDR3 contains 16 residues. Unmatched junction bases numbered 9, after V lost 4 bases and J lost 4 bases. CDR3 nucleotides: TGCGCCAGCAGCCTAACCGGGACAGGGATCGGAAACACCATATATTTT. This translates into CASSLTGTGIGNTIYF.